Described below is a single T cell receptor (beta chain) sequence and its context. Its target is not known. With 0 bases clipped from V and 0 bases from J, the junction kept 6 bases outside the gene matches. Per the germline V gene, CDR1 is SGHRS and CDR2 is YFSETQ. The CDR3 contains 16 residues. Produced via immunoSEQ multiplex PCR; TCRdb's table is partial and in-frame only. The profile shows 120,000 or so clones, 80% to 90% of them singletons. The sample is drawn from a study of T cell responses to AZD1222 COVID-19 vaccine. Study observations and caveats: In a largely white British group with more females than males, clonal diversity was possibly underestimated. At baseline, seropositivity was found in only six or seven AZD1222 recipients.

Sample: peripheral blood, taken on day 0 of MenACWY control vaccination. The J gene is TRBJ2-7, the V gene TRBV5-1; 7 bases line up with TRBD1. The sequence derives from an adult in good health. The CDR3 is CASSLAGQGVSYEQYF. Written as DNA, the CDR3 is TGCGCCAGCAGCTTGGCCGGCCAGGGGGTCTCCTACGAGCAGTACTTC.